This paragraph reports one T cell receptor (beta chain). Assay used: immunoSEQ multiplex PCR; TCRdb lists only in-frame clones, some missing. Of approximately 75,000 clones in the sample, approximately 87% are singletons; the top ten hold approximately 6.1%. Samples were taken at baseline and on day 1 of cycles 4 and 7. The CDR3 loop spans 15 amino acids. Trimming took 5 bases from V and 3 from J, leaving 17 bases between them. CDR1 is MGHDK, CDR2 SYGVNS, per germline. This sample is drawn from a study of OX40 agonist ivuxolimab in advanced cancers. As for the study in general: Patients with hepatocellular carcinoma, melanoma, renal cell or head and neck cancer made up the dose-escalation patients.

The V call is TRBV25-1, the J call TRBJ2-7; D gene ambiguous. This receptor was identified in an adult with an advanced solid tumor such as melanoma, head and neck, liver or kidney cancer. The sequencing used CD4+ or CD8+ T cells sorted from blood, collected in a trial of the OX40 agonist ivuxolimab. CDR3 sequence: CASSPRPPSHYEQYF. CDR3 sequence (DNA): TGTGCCAGCAGTCCCCGCCCCCCCTCTCACTACGAGCAGTACTTC.